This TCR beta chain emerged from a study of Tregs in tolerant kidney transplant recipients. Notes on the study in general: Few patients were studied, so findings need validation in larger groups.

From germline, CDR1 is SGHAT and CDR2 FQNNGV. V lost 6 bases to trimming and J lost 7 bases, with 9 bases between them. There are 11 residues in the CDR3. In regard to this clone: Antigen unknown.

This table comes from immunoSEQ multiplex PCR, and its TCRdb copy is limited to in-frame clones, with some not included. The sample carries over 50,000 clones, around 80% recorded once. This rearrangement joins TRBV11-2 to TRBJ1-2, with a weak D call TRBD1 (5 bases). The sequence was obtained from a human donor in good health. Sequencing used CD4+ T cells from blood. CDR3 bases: TGTGCCAGCAGTCAGGGAATTGGCTACACCTTC. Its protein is CASSQGIGYTF. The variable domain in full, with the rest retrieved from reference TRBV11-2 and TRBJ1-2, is EAGVAQSPRYKIIEKRQSVAFWCNPISGHATLYWYQQILGQGPKLLIQFQNNGVVDDSQLPKDRFSAERLKGVDSTLKIQPAKLEDSAVYLCASSQGIGYTFGSGTRLTVV.